A single sample is the source of the 18 T cell receptor beta chains below, sequenced in a study of blood T cell repertoires in COVID-19. Assay: immunoSEQ multiplex PCR; the TCRdb copy retains only in-frame clones and omits some. The sample has more than 300,000 clones, 80% to 90% seen once. Sequencing used peripheral blood. The source is a woman in her thirties with COVID-19, enrolled during active disease.

The chain has TRBV19 and TRBJ2-7, with 10 bases fitting TRBD2. J was trimmed by 9 bases and V by 2 bases; bases with no gene match: 7. The CDR3 runs 14 residues. Germline values: CDR1 LNHDA, CDR2 SQIVND (reference sequence). The CDR3 reads CASSISAGTSVQYF. For the CDR3, the DNA is TGTGCCAGTAGTATATCGGCAGGGACTAGCGTGCAGTACTTC. Combining the CDR3 with reference TRBV19 and TRBJ2-7 gives the whole variable domain DGGITQSPKYLFRKEGQNVTLSCEQNLNHDAMYWYRQDPGQGLRLIYYSQIVNDFQKGDIAEGYSVSREKKESFPLTVTSAQKNPTAFYLCASSISAGTSVQYFGPGTRLTVT.

CDR3 region: CASSTPRGNQPQHF. The CDR3 DNA follows: TGTGCCAGTAGTACACCAAGGGGGAATCAGCCCCAGCATTTT. This chain links TRBV19 with TRBJ1-5, with a possible D match to TRBD1 (6 bases). The CDR3 covers 14 residues. Germline V lookup: CDR1 LNHDA, CDR2 SQIVND (reference sequence). V shed 4 bases and J shed 4 bases, with 11 bases lying between them.

The chain combines TRBV10-1 with TRBJ2-1; 8 bases line up with TRBD1. The ends lost 2 bases at V and 9 bases at J; junction bases unmatched: 6. Germline CDR1 is WNHNN and CDR2 is SYGVQD (reference sequence). CDR3 length: 14 amino acids. The CDR3 region has the DNA TGCGCCAGCAGTGAGGGACAGGGTCTTGCTGAGCAGTTCTTC. This gives the protein CASSEGQGLAEQFF.

The J gene is TRBJ2-1, the V gene TRBV9, with 11 bases identical to TRBD2. J gave up 8 bases and V 0 bases, and 16 bases lay outside the gene matches. This CDR3 is built from 19 residues. Germline CDR1 reads SGDLS; CDR2 reads YYNGEE. Here the CDR3 DNA reads TGTGCCAGCAGCGTAGAAATGGCGGGACTAGCGGCCGGGAATGATGAGCAGTTCTTC. Its translation is CASSVEMAGLAAGNDEQFF.

DNA of the CDR3: TGTGCCAGTAGTACAGGGCCCAGCCTTTACAATGAGCAGTTCTTC. This codes for CASSTGPSLYNEQFF. The genes are TRBV19 and TRBJ2-1; maybe TRBD1 (5 bases). This CDR3 has 15 amino acids. Germline CDR1 reads LNHDA; CDR2 reads SQIVND (reference sequence). With 4 bases removed from V and 4 bases from J, the gap between germline ends came to 14 bases.

This clone was picked up a small number of times. This sequence joins TRBV19 and TRBJ1-6; 8 nucleotides match TRBD1. J gave up 7 bases and V 6 bases, and 5 bases lay outside the gene matches. Germline CDR1 LNHDA, CDR2 SQIVND (reference sequence). This CDR3 has 14 amino acids. CDR3 sequence: CASRPDRANSPLHF. The CDR3 DNA reads TGTGCCAGTAGGCCGGACAGGGCAAATTCACCCCTCCACTTT.

The chain is built from TRBV24-1 and TRBJ1-2; TRBD1 matches 9 bases. In germline, CDR1 is KGHDR, CDR2 SFDVKD. CDR3 length equals 13 residues. Trimming took 3 bases from V and 8 from J; bases not matched to a gene: 3. The CDR3 sequence: CATSDGTGLGYTF. As DNA, the CDR3 is TGTGCCACCAGTGATGGGACAGGGCTAGGCTACACCTTC.

The chain couples TRBV29-1 to TRBJ2-7, with 7 bases matching TRBD1. The CDR3 sequence is 14 residues long. J lost 0 bases, V lost 0 bases, and 2 bases had no gene match. Germline V gene data show CDR1 as SQVTM and CDR2 as ANQGSEA. CDR3 coding DNA: TGCAGCGTTGAAGATAGGGACAGCTCCTACGAGCAGTACTTC. Residues: CSVEDRDSSYEQYF.

This sequence joins TRBV7-6 and TRBJ2-1; a possible D gene is TRBD2 (5 bases). Germline V gene data show CDR1 as SGHVS and CDR2 as FNYEAQ. With 5 bases removed from V and 0 bases from J, the gap between germline ends came to 11 bases. The CDR3 is 15 amino acids. CDR3 protein: CASSPGIGSYNEQFF. In nucleotides, the CDR3 is TGTGCCAGCAGCCCGGGGATAGGCTCCTACAATGAGCAGTTCTTC.

This clone was seen only once. This chain uses TRBV18 with TRBJ1-4; 7 nucleotides align to TRBD1. This CDR3 spans 15 amino acids. Trimming at V came to 2 bases and at J to 7 bases, leaving 7 bases not matched to a gene. Per germline, CDR1 KGHSH and CDR2 LQKENI. The CDR3 DNA sequence: TGTGCCAGCTCACCATTGCAGGGGGAATTTGAAAAACTGTTTTTT. Translated: CASSPLQGEFEKLFF.

In its sample, this clone was seen a few times. The rearrangement joins TRBV4-2 to TRBJ2-6, with 8 bases that match TRBD2. Unmatched junction bases numbered 8, after V lost 3 bases and J lost 1 base. CDR3 length: 18 residues. Germline V lookup: CDR1 LGHNA, CDR2 YNFKEQ. The CDR3 DNA follows: TGTGCCAGCAGCCAGGGCCCCGGACTAGCTTCTGGGGCCAACGTCCTGACTTTC. Amino acid sequence: CASSQGPGLASGANVLTF.

Comment on this clone: Other DNA sequences of this sample code for an identical CDR3. CDR3 region: CASSSLAGSSGANVLTF. In DNA, the CDR3 is TGTGCCAGCAGCTCCTTAGCGGGGAGCTCTGGGGCCAACGTCCTGACTTTC. The chain combines TRBV11-2 with TRBJ2-6, with 8 nucleotides matching TRBD2. The germline V gene has CDR1 SGHAT and CDR2 FQNNGV. This CDR3 has 17 residues. V dropped 4 bases and J dropped 0; count of bases not matched to a gene: 5.

A word on this clone: Other DNA sequences in the sample encode the same CDR3. The CDR3 DNA reads as TGTGCCAGCAGCTTAGGGGGCCCCTACGAGCAGTACTTC. It is translated as CASSLGGPYEQYF. This chain connects TRBV7-9 to TRBJ2-7, with D perhaps matching TRBD1 (5 bases). Germline CDR1 SEHNR, CDR2 FQNEAQ (reference sequence). Trimming cost V 1 base and J 2 bases, with 6 bases left between them. The CDR3 runs to 13 residues.

This chain links TRBV18 with TRBJ2-7, with 11 nucleotides matching TRBD1. The CDR3 is 17 residues long. The germline V gene encodes CDR1 KGHSH and CDR2 LQKENI. Trimming cost V 0 bases and J 6 bases; bases outside gene matches: 10. The CDR3 DNA reads TGTGCCAGCTCACCACCGAACCAGGGACAGGGGGGGGGCGAGCAGTACTTC. Translated: CASSPPNQGQGGGEQYF.

This chain joins TRBV3-1 (or the pseudogene TRBV3-2) and TRBJ2-5; D ambiguous. This CDR3 region has 13 residues. Trimming left V 4 bases short and J 5 bases short, with 11 bases between. The V gene's germline CDR1 is LGHDT and CDR2 YNNKEL (reference sequence). The CDR3 nucleotides are TGTGCCAGCAGCCCCCCCCCGAGGGAGACCCAGTACTTC. As protein: CASSPPPRETQYF.

The chain uses TRBV3-1 (or the pseudogene TRBV3-2) and TRBJ2-5, with 12 positions matching TRBD2. V was clipped by 4 bases and J by 4 bases; unmatched bases: 4. Looked up from germline, CDR1 is LGHDT and CDR2 is YNNKEL (reference sequence). The CDR3 totals 15 residues. The CDR3 DNA sequence: TGTGCCAGCAGCCCTCTAGCGGGAGGGAGAGAGACCCAGTACTTC. It translates to CASSPLAGGRETQYF.

CDR3 nucleotides: TGTGCCAGCAGCGTAGGCTTACGCGCCCCGAGGGAGACCCAGTACTTC. Its protein product is CASSVGLRAPRETQYF. The gene calls are TRBV9 and TRBJ2-5, with D uncertain. V shed 0 bases and J shed 5 bases, with 17 bases lying between them. Germline-derived CDR1 and CDR2 are SGDLS and YYNGEE. The CDR3 loop spans 16 amino acids.

This clone was observed a single time. The chain carries TRBV19 and TRBJ2-3; 8 bases are a match to TRBD2. Unmatched junction bases numbered 8, after V lost 7 bases and J lost 2 bases. The germline CDR1 and CDR2 sequences are LNHDA and SQIVND (reference sequence). CDR3 length equals 15 residues. The CDR3 region is CASTRAGGYTDTQYF. CDR3 in DNA: TGTGCCAGTACAAGGGCGGGAGGCTACACAGATACGCAGTATTTT.